The 30 T cell receptor beta chains presented below share a single source sample, sequenced in a study of T cell responses to AZD1222 COVID-19 vaccine. The assay was immunoSEQ multiplex PCR, and TCRdb's table has in-frame clones only and misses some. Among 200,000 or so clones listed, around 92% were seen once. The material sequenced was peripheral blood, taken on day 0 of AZD1222 vaccination. The source of these receptors is an adult in good health.

This chain connects TRBV9 to TRBJ2-3, with 8 bases aligning to TRBD1. The CDR3 is made up of 15 amino acids. The junction had 4 bases not matched to a gene; V was cut back by 3 bases and J by 1 base. Looked up from germline, CDR1 is SGDLS and CDR2 is YYNGEE. CDR3 sequence: CASSGQGSGTDTQYF. The CDR3 DNA is TGTGCCAGCAGCGGACAGGGGTCGGGCACAGATACGCAGTATTTT. The full variable domain, with the rest looked up from reference TRBV9 and TRBJ2-3, is DSGVTQTPKHLITATGQRVTLRCSPRSGDLSVYWYQQSLDQGLQFLIQYYNGEERAKGNILERFSAQQFPDLHSELNLSSLELGDSALYFCASSGQGSGTDTQYFGPGTRLTVL.

The V gene is TRBV19, the J gene TRBJ2-5, with a weak D call TRBD2 (6 bases). This CDR3 has 11 amino acids. The germline V gene encodes CDR1 LNHDA and CDR2 SQIVND (reference sequence). V lost 10 bases to trimming and J lost 4 bases, with 10 bases between them. As DNA, the CDR3 is TGTGCCACGGAGGGGAGAGAGACCCAGTACTTC. Translation: CATEGRETQYF.

This clone is a singleton in its sample. The V call is TRBV27, the J call TRBJ2-7; 9 nucleotides agree with TRBD2. CDR3 length: 16 residues. The ends lost 1 base at V and 3 bases at J; junction bases unmatched: 7. Germline loops: CDR1 MNHEY, CDR2 SMNVEV (reference sequence). The CDR3, as DNA: TGTGCCAGCAGTTTATTCTCTCTAGCGGGATACTACGAGCAGTACTTC. It translates to CASSLFSLAGYYEQYF.

The V call is TRBV9, the J call TRBJ1-2, with 9 bases aligning to TRBD1. The germline V gene has CDR1 SGDLS and CDR2 YYNGEE. With 3 bases clipped from V and 0 bases from J, the junction kept 3 bases outside the gene matches. The CDR3 has 15 amino acids. The DNA of the CDR3 is TGTGCCAGCAGCGCCCGACAGGGGGCTAACTATGGCTACACCTTC. The encoded protein is CASSARQGANYGYTF. Full variable domain (remainder filled in from reference TRBV9 and TRBJ1-2): DSGVTQTPKHLITATGQRVTLRCSPRSGDLSVYWYQQSLDQGLQFLIQYYNGEERAKGNILERFSAQQFPDLHSELNLSSLELGDSALYFCASSARQGANYGYTFGSGTRLTVV.

The chain links TRBV19 to TRBJ1-5; 9 positions match TRBD1. Per the germline V gene, CDR1 is LNHDA and CDR2 is SQIVND (reference sequence). V was clipped by 0 bases and J by 6 bases; unmatched bases: 9. The CDR3 covers 17 residues. CDR3 region: CASSIDRTGANGQPQHF. The CDR3 DNA is TGTGCCAGTAGTATAGATCGGACAGGGGCGAACGGTCAGCCCCAGCATTTT.

The rearrangement links TRBV19 to TRBJ1-3, with D possibly being TRBD1 (6 bases). CDR1 is LNHDA, CDR2 SQIVND, per germline (reference sequence). The CDR3 has 15 amino acids. The V gene lost 1 base and the J gene lost 1 base, with 8 bases spanning the gap. The CDR3 loop reads CASSIGTESGNTIYF. The CDR3, as DNA: TGTGCCAGTAGTATAGGGACAGAGTCTGGAAACACCATATATTTT.

This clone has only one observation. The chain combines TRBV7-2 with TRBJ1-5; D gene ambiguous. Trimming left V 1 base short and J 2 bases short, with 9 bases between. CDR1 SGHTA and CDR2 FQGNSA come from the germline V gene. The CDR3 length is 15 residues. The CDR3, as DNA: TGTGCCAGCAGCTTAGTAATGTCGGGCAATCAGCCCCAGCATTTT. It specifies CASSLVMSGNQPQHF.

The rearrangement links TRBV6-1 to TRBJ1-2; TRBD1 matches 9 bases. Germline lookup yields CDR1 MNHNS and CDR2 SASEGT. CDR3 length: 17 residues. V lost 2 bases and J lost 0; bases outside the gene matches: 7. Written as DNA, the CDR3 is TGTGCCAGCAGTGAAAGTCCCCGGACAGGGGCTAACTATGGCTACACCTTC. Amino acid sequence: CASSESPRTGANYGYTF.

The CDR3 DNA reads TGTGCCAGCAGCTTGGGGGGCTCTCCTGAAGCTTTCTTT. Amino acids: CASSLGGSPEAFF. The rearrangement links TRBV5-5 to TRBJ1-1, with a tentative D call TRBD1 (5 bases). This CDR3 spans 13 amino acids. The germline V gene has CDR1 SGHKS and CDR2 YYEKEE (reference sequence). With 0 bases removed from V and 6 bases from J, the gap between germline ends came to 9 bases. The whole variable domain, filled in from reference TRBV5-5 and TRBJ1-1, reads DAGVTQSPTHLIKTRGQQVTLRCSPISGHKSVSWYQQVLGQGPQFIFQYYEKEERGRGNFPDRFSARQFPNYSSELNVNALLLGDSALYLCASSLGGSPEAFFGQGTRLTVV.

This clone was observed a single time. This chain's CDR3 is CASSVDPYEQYF. The CDR3 region has the DNA TGTGCCAGCAGCGTCGACCCTTACGAGCAGTACTTC. The chain links TRBV7-9 to TRBJ2-7; D is undetermined. V was clipped by 5 bases and J by 4 bases, with 9 bases between them. Germline V gene lookup returns CDR1 SEHNR and CDR2 FQNEAQ (reference sequence). The CDR3 has 12 residues.

The chain joins TRBV11-2 to TRBJ2-5, with D uncertain. The V gene's germline CDR1 is SGHAT and CDR2 FQNNGV. Trimming left V 1 base short and J 0 bases short, with 15 bases between. The CDR3 is made up of 17 amino acids. The CDR3 bases are TGTGCCAGCAGCTTAGGTCGTGGCCAGAAGTACCAAGAGACCCAGTACTTC. It specifies CASSLGRGQKYQETQYF.

The rearrangement joins TRBV7-9 to TRBJ1-3; a weak D match, TRBD1 (5 bases). The CDR3 runs to 14 residues. V lost 5 bases, J lost 6 bases, and 14 bases lay in between. Germline CDR1 is SEHNR and CDR2 is FQNEAQ (reference sequence). The CDR3 sequence is CASSLREGINTIYF. The CDR3 DNA is TGTGCCAGCAGCCTCCGCGAGGGGATAAACACCATATATTTT. The entire variable domain, with the rest obtained from reference TRBV7-9 and TRBJ1-3, is as follows: DTGVSQNPRHKITKRGQNVTFRCDPISEHNRLYWYRQTLGQGPEFLTYFQNEAQLEKSRLLSDRFSAERPKGSFSTLEIQRTEQGDSAMYLCASSLREGINTIYFGEGSWLTVV.

The chain has TRBV19 and TRBJ1-1, with D perhaps matching TRBD1 (5 bases). The V gene lost 7 bases and the J gene lost 2 bases, with 14 bases spanning the gap. This CDR3 contains 14 residues. Germline-derived CDR1 and CDR2 are LNHDA and SQIVND (reference sequence). CDR3 sequence: CASIVTGINTEAFF. CDR3 bases: TGTGCCAGTATCGTTACAGGAATTAACACTGAAGCTTTCTTT. The whole variable domain, filled in from reference TRBV19 and TRBJ1-1, reads DGGITQSPKYLFRKEGQNVTLSCEQNLNHDAMYWYRQDPGQGLRLIYYSQIVNDFQKGDIAEGYSVSREKKESFPLTVTSAQKNPTAFYLCASIVTGINTEAFFGQGTRLTVV.

J is TRBJ2-7 and V is TRBV19; 8 bases match TRBD2. This CDR3 contains 14 residues. V dropped 5 bases and J dropped 3; count of bases not matched to a gene: 6. CDR1 and CDR2 from the germline V gene are LNHDA and SQIVND (reference sequence). CDR3 sequence reads: CASSSASGFYEQYF. As DNA, the CDR3 is TGTGCCAGTAGTTCCGCTAGCGGGTTCTACGAGCAGTACTTC. The complete variable domain, with remaining parts taken from reference TRBV19 and TRBJ2-7, reads DGGITQSPKYLFRKEGQNVTLSCEQNLNHDAMYWYRQDPGQGLRLIYYSQIVNDFQKGDIAEGYSVSREKKESFPLTVTSAQKNPTAFYLCASSSASGFYEQYFGPGTRLTVT.

The chain employs TRBV3-1 (or the pseudogene TRBV3-2) and TRBJ2-6; either TRBD1 or TRBD2 may supply D (6 bases each). The CDR3 runs 18 residues. Germline V gives CDR1 LGHDT, CDR2 YNNKEL (reference sequence). The germline V and J ends were trimmed by 1 base and 5 bases, with 18 bases remaining between them. CDR3 bases: TGTGCCAGCAGCCAAGGAGGGGGGTTATTCAATAGGGCCAACGTCCTGACTTTC. It translates to CASSQGGGLFNRANVLTF.

The chain carries TRBV7-7 and TRBJ2-1; 12 bases agree with TRBD2. The CDR3 covers 14 residues. CDR1 and CDR2 from the germline V gene are SSHAT and FNYEAQ (reference sequence). Unmatched junction bases numbered 4, after V lost 4 bases and J lost 9 bases. In DNA form, the CDR3 reads TGTGCCAGCAGCTCTAGCGGGAGGGTTAGTGAGCAGTTCTTC. This translates into CASSSSGRVSEQFF. The whole variable domain, remainder taken from reference TRBV7-7 and TRBJ2-1, is GAGVSQSPRYKVTKRGQDVTLRCDPISSHATLYWYQQALGQGPEFLTYFNYEAQPDKSGLPSDRFSAERPEGSISTLTIQRTEQRDSAMYRCASSSSGRVSEQFFGPGTRLTVL.

The chain links TRBV4-1 to TRBJ2-5; 7 positions agree with TRBD1. This CDR3 region has 15 residues. After removal of 0 bases from V and 5 bases from J, the junction contained 6 bases not matched to a gene. From germline, CDR1 is MGHRA and CDR2 YSYEKL. The DNA of the CDR3 is TGCGCCAGCAGCCAAGAAATTTACAGGGGTGAGACCCAGTACTTC. Residues: CASSQEIYRGETQYF.

The table lists this clone with a count of one. The genes are TRBV13 and TRBJ1-3; 7 bases line up with TRBD1. The V and J ends lost 3 bases and 7 bases, in that order; junction bases with no gene match: 6. From germline, CDR1 is PRHDT and CDR2 FYEKMQ (reference sequence). This CDR3 comprises 14 residues. CDR3 in DNA: TGTGCCAGCAGCTTCGACAGGGTCGCTAACACCATATATTTT. Its translation is CASSFDRVANTIYF.

The chain couples TRBV6-2 or TRBV6-3 to TRBJ1-2; 9 nucleotides match TRBD1. This CDR3 contains 15 residues. Trimming at V came to 2 bases and at J to 3 bases, leaving 4 bases not matched to a gene. CDR1 and CDR2 (germline): MNHEY, SVGEGT. The CDR3 reads CASSYADRGYYGYTF. The CDR3 DNA reads as TGTGCCAGCAGTTACGCGGACAGGGGTTACTATGGCTACACCTTC.

The chain carries TRBV27 and TRBJ2-1; D gene ambiguous. Germline CDR1 is MNHEY and CDR2 is SMNVEV (reference sequence). The length of the CDR3 is 11 residues. V was clipped by 3 bases and J by 9 bases, with 6 bases between them. CDR3 coding DNA: TGTGCCAGCAGTTTCTATAGTGAGCAGTTCTTC. It encodes CASSFYSEQFF.

In DNA, the CDR3 is TGTGCCAGCACCCCGTTTATTCTACAGTCTACTGCTTTCTTT. Translating it yields CASTPFILQSTAFF. The rearrangement uses TRBV4-2 and TRBJ1-1; D gene unclear. The CDR3 contains 14 residues. Trimming took 7 bases from V and 11 from J, leaving 23 bases between them. Germline lookup yields CDR1 LGHNA and CDR2 YNFKEQ.

The V call is TRBV14, the J call TRBJ1-2; possible D gene TRBD1, 5 bases. With 0 bases removed from V and 13 bases from J, the gap between germline ends came to 12 bases. The germline CDR1 and CDR2 sequences are SGHDN and FVKESK. There are 12 residues in the CDR3. The DNA for the CDR3 is TGTGCCAGCAGCCAAGATGGTCGGACATGCACCTTC. Residues: CASSQDGRTCTF.

The chain has TRBV6-5 and TRBJ2-4, with unresolved D. From germline, CDR1 is MNHEY and CDR2 SVGAGI. The V and J ends lost 6 bases and 0 bases respectively, with 6 bases between them. CDR3 length equals 13 residues. The CDR3 coding sequence is TGTGCCAGCAGCGATCGAGCCAAAAACATTCAGTACTTC. This gives the protein CASSDRAKNIQYF.

This sequence joins TRBV7-2 and TRBJ1-2, with unresolved D. The CDR3 is 14 amino acids. Trimming left V 0 bases short and J 4 bases short, with 9 bases between. The germline V gene encodes CDR1 SGHTA and CDR2 FQGNSA. The CDR3 sequence: CASSLAAGPYGYTF. CDR3 coding DNA: TGTGCCAGCAGCTTAGCGGCAGGCCCCTATGGCTACACCTTC.

The chain carries TRBV7-3 and TRBJ1-5; unclear D gene. Germline lookup yields CDR1 SGHTA and CDR2 FQGTGA. The ends were cut back, 5 bases at V and 4 bases at J, with 9 bases in the middle. The CDR3 has 13 amino acids. The CDR3 loop is CASSQDFNQPQHF. CDR3 sequence (DNA): TGTGCCAGCAGCCAGGACTTTAATCAGCCCCAGCATTTT.

This chain links TRBV19 with TRBJ2-7; D unclear. Germline CDR1 and CDR2: LNHDA and SQIVND (reference sequence). Between the trimmed V and J ends, which lost 4 bases and 0 bases, there was a span of 10 bases. CDR3 length equals 14 residues. The CDR3 bases are TGTGCCAGTAGTACCCGACGCAACTCCTACGAGCAGTACTTC. As protein: CASSTRRNSYEQYF.

The CDR3 nucleotides read TGTGCCAGCAGCTTGGGGGCGGGGAGCTCCTATAATTCACCCCTCCACTTT. Protein product: CASSLGAGSSYNSPLHF. The rearrangement joins TRBV5-4 to TRBJ1-6; D not certain. The ends were cut back, 0 bases at V and 0 bases at J, with 10 bases in the middle. Germline values: CDR1 SGHNT, CDR2 YYREEE (reference sequence). The CDR3 covers 17 residues.

The rearrangement uses TRBV19 and TRBJ2-2; 9 bases map to TRBD1. After removal of 3 bases from V and 5 bases from J, the junction contained 10 bases not matched to a gene. The CDR3 runs to 17 residues. Germline-derived CDR1 and CDR2 are LNHDA and SQIVND (reference sequence). The CDR3 here is CASSILSGGQGTGELFF. Written as DNA, the CDR3 is TGTGCCAGTAGTATTCTATCCGGGGGACAGGGAACCGGGGAGCTGTTTTTT. Supplemented by reference TRBV19 and TRBJ2-2, the full variable domain reads DGGITQSPKYLFRKEGQNVTLSCEQNLNHDAMYWYRQDPGQGLRLIYYSQIVNDFQKGDIAEGYSVSREKKESFPLTVTSAQKNPTAFYLCASSILSGGQGTGELFFGEGSRLTVL.

V gene TRBV9 combines with J gene TRBJ2-1; TRBD2 agrees at 7 bases. V was pared by 4 bases and J by 0 bases, with 4 bases of the junction left unmatched. In germline, CDR1 is SGDLS, CDR2 YYNGEE. The CDR3 is 15 residues long. CDR3 loop: CASSPGGTSYNEQFF. CDR3 nucleotides: TGTGCCAGCAGCCCCGGGGGGACCTCCTACAATGAGCAGTTCTTC.

The V and J genes are TRBV24-1 and TRBJ2-3; D gene uncertain. Germline V gene sequence: CDR1 KGHDR, CDR2 SFDVKD. The CDR3 is made up of 12 amino acids. Trimming removed 6 bases at V and 1 base at J, with 4 bases between. The CDR3 is CATSSGTDTQYF. CDR3 nucleotide sequence: TGTGCCACCAGTTCCGGCACAGATACGCAGTATTTT.